This T cell receptor (beta chain) was captured by sequencing in a study of T cell repertoires in cytomegalovirus infection. Overall study context: CMV infection and matching HLA type were both indicated by public TCR beta signatures. The study, taken as a whole, reports: What dominated the ex vivo response were HLA-C-restricted CMV-specific TCR beta clonotypes. Accumulated public TCR beta family frequency recognized individuals carrying CMV together with the relevant HLA.

J lost 0 bases, V lost 5 bases, and 6 bases had no gene match. This CDR3 contains 16 residues. Germline V gives CDR1 SGHRS, CDR2 YFSETQ. On this clonotype itself: Its antigen remains unknown.

TCRdb reprocessed the reads with MiXCR, giving one entry per CDR3 protein. Of 250,000 or so distinct CDR3 sequences in the sample, 17% were seen once. The chain links TRBV5-1 to TRBJ2-5, with TRBD2 matching over 11 bases. The origin of this receptor is a human donor in good health (CMV status not recorded). Some clones in this sample may be carry-over from other donors' samples. Specimen: CD8+ T cells from PBMCs. CDR3 coding DNA: TGCGCCAGCAGGGATGAGGGACTAGCGGACCAAGAGACCCAGTACTTC. Translated: CASRDEGLADQETQYF. Filled out from reference TRBV5-1 and TRBJ2-5, the complete variable domain reads KAGVTQTPRYLIKTRGQQVTLSCSPISGHRSVSWYQQTPGQGLQFLFEYFSETQRNKGNFPGRFSGRQFSNSRSEMNVSTLELGDSALYLCASRDEGLADQETQYFGPGTRLLVL.